The clone carrying this TCR beta chain appeared a few times. Trimming took off 0 bases at V and 3 bases at J, with 10 bases between the two ends. Germline CDR1 SGHKS, CDR2 YYEKEE (reference sequence). This CDR3 spans 14 amino acids. These data originate in a study of blood T cell repertoires in COVID-19. Study as a whole: Sample material is recorded as cDNA or gDNA derived from T cells, B-cell-depleted T cells, or PBMCs.

The method was immunoSEQ multiplex PCR; TCRdb's version includes in-frame clones alone and lacks a portion of them. The table shows 170,000 or so clones, with around 87% occurring only once. The sequenced sample was peripheral blood. The receptor was derived from a man aged 40-55 years with active or convalescent COVID-19. The chain joins TRBV5-5 to TRBJ2-7, with D possibly TRBD2 on 6 matching bases. This CDR3 reads CASSLAGGVYEQYF. The CDR3 coding sequence is TGTGCCAGCAGCTTGGCCGGGGGAGTCTACGAGCAGTACTTC. Full variable domain (rest looked up from reference TRBV5-5 and TRBJ2-7): DAGVTQSPTHLIKTRGQQVTLRCSPISGHKSVSWYQQVLGQGPQFIFQYYEKEERGRGNFPDRFSARQFPNYSSELNVNALLLGDSALYLCASSLAGGVYEQYFGPGTRLTVT.